Listed below are T cell receptor beta chains from one sample, sequenced in a study of blood T cell repertoires in COVID-19. TCRdb's table, derived via immunoSEQ multiplex PCR, lists solely in-frame clones and lacks some. The sample consists of about 270,000 clones, 85% to 90% of them appearing once. The specimen was PBMCs or T cells enriched from blood (not recorded which). The receptors shown here come from a woman aged 30 to 39 with acute COVID-19. The conserved cysteine and the conserved F or W are not part of the CDR3 here. The order of the fields is CDR3 protein, V gene, J gene, D gene. The D gene is left open where the match is weak.

CDR3 protein: ASSDKVGGEAF; V gene: TRBV6-4; J gene: TRBJ1-1; D gene: NA
CDR3 protein: ASSQDLGQGPTVYGYT; V gene: TRBV4-1; J gene: TRBJ1-2; D gene: TRBD1
CDR3 protein: ASSLVSGNYEQY; V gene: TRBV5-1; J gene: TRBJ2-7; D gene: NA
CDR3 protein: AISSGTGFTEAF; V gene: TRBV10-3; J gene: TRBJ1-1; D gene: TRBD1
CDR3 protein: ASSEVSLSQPQH; V gene: TRBV6-1; J gene: TRBJ1-5; D gene: NA
CDR3 protein: ASSFGTSSQETQY; V gene: TRBV5-1; J gene: TRBJ2-5; D gene: TRBD2
CDR3 protein: ASETRF; V gene: TRBV7-9; J gene: TRBJ2-1; D gene: NA
CDR3 protein: ASSLAGTSRTDTQY; V gene: TRBV5-1; J gene: TRBJ2-3; D gene: NA
CDR3 protein: ASSETLGLTNSPLH; V gene: TRBV6-1; J gene: TRBJ1-6; D gene: NA
CDR3 protein: ASSKQGRQPQH; V gene: TRBV27; J gene: TRBJ1-5; D gene: TRBD1